The 15 T cell receptor beta chains in this list originate from one sample, sequenced in a study of cytomegalovirus exposure and HLA in healthy donors. Primers for the PCR totalled 60 Vbeta and 13 Jbeta. The assay was immunoSEQ multiplex PCR, and TCRdb's table has in-frame clones only and misses some. The sample records 98,000 or so clones, around 80% being singletons. Sample: PBMCs. The source of these receptors is a woman between 40 and 55 years old in good health and CMV-seronegative.

The CDR3: CASSLQAGTYQPQHF. CDR3 bases: TGTGCCAGCAGCCTTCAGGCCGGGACATATCAGCCCCAGCATTTT. The chain is built from TRBV5-5 and TRBJ1-5; tentative D call: TRBD1 (6 bases). The CDR3 is made up of 15 amino acids. Trimming shortened V by 4 bases and J by 5 bases, and 16 bases separated the two germline ends. Germline lookup yields CDR1 SGHKS and CDR2 YYEKEE (reference sequence).

Here the CDR3 reads CASSITSGRAILTGELFF. The CDR3 region has the DNA TGTGCCAGTAGCATAACTAGCGGGAGGGCTATCCTCACCGGGGAGCTGTTTTTT. The chain employs TRBV19 and TRBJ2-2; 13 bases are shared with TRBD2. CDR3 size: 18 residues. V lost 6 bases to trimming and J lost 4 bases; unmatched junction nucleotides: 11. Germline V lookup: CDR1 LNHDA, CDR2 SQIVND (reference sequence).

This clone was recorded a few times. The rearrangement links TRBV6-6 to TRBJ1-1; no reliable D call. CDR3 length: 11 amino acids. The ends were cut back, 8 bases at V and 0 bases at J, with 4 bases in the middle. Germline V gene lookup returns CDR1 MNHNY and CDR2 SVGAGI (reference sequence). For the CDR3, the DNA is TGTGCCAGCCAGGTGAACACTGAAGCTTTCTTT. Protein product: CASQVNTEAFF.

This chain connects TRBV5-8 to TRBJ2-5; no clear D. The end of the DNA fits TRBJ2-7 better, so the J call may be wrong. Germline assignment: CDR1 SGHTS and CDR2 YDEGEE. This CDR3 spans 12 amino acids. The CDR3 DNA is TGTGCCAGCACCACGATTACCTACGAGCAGTACTTC. Encoded protein: CASTTITYEQYF.

This chain uses TRBV10-2 with TRBJ1-3, with TRBD1 as a possible D gene (5 bases). V was shortened by 6 bases and J by 0 bases, with 12 bases between the two germline ends. CDR3 length: 15 residues. Germline V gene sequence: CDR1 WSHSY, CDR2 SAAADI. CDR3 protein: CASSPDSLSGNTIYF. CDR3 bases: TGCGCCAGCAGCCCCGACAGTCTCTCTGGAAACACCATATATTTT.

The V and J genes are TRBV28 and TRBJ2-4; maybe TRBD1 (6 bases). The CDR3 covers 13 residues. Per germline, CDR1 MDHEN and CDR2 SYDVKM. Trimming cost V 5 bases and J 6 bases, with 11 bases left between them. The chain's CDR3 is CASSPGDGNIQYF. The CDR3 coding sequence is TGTGCCAGCAGTCCAGGGGACGGAAACATTCAGTACTTC.

This chain uses TRBV5-4 with TRBJ2-7, with 10 bases that match TRBD1. Germline CDR1 is SGHNT and CDR2 is YYREEE (reference sequence). This CDR3 is 14 amino acids long. Germline trimming cut 3 bases from V and 2 bases from J; bases unmatched to any gene: 2. The CDR3, as DNA: TGTGCCAGCAGCTACGGACAGGGGGCCTACGAGCAGTACTTC. Protein sequence: CASSYGQGAYEQYF. Full variable domain (remainder filled in from reference TRBV5-4 and TRBJ2-7): ETGVTQSPTHLIKTRGQQVTLRCSSQSGHNTVSWYQQALGQGPQFIFQYYREEENGRGNFPPRFSGLQFPNYSSELNVNALELDDSALYLCASSYGQGAYEQYFGPGTRLTVT.

The gene calls are TRBV4-3 and TRBJ2-1; D not certain. The V gene lost 0 bases and the J gene lost 0 bases, with 15 bases spanning the gap. CDR1 is LGHNA, CDR2 YSLEER, per germline. The CDR3 extends over 18 amino acids. The CDR3 coding sequence is TGCGCCAGCAGCCAAGATCGGGTGCGGTCGAGCTCCTACAATGAGCAGTTCTTC. Protein: CASSQDRVRSSSYNEQFF.

J is TRBJ2-1 and V is TRBV2; D unresolved. This CDR3 has 16 residues. V lost 6 bases, J lost 4 bases, and 19 bases lay in between. The germline CDR1 and CDR2 sequences are SNHLY and FYNNEI. This CDR3 reads CASSGTTVPSYNEQFF. In nucleotides, the CDR3 is TGTGCCAGCAGCGGCACCACAGTACCCTCTTACAATGAGCAGTTCTTC.

V usage is TRBV4-1 and J usage is TRBJ2-1; tentative D call: TRBD2 (6 bases). Germline V CDR1 and CDR2: MGHRA, YSYEKL. The CDR3 runs to 16 residues. Trimming left V 0 bases short and J 3 bases short, with 12 bases between. DNA for the CDR3: TGCGCCAGCAGCCAAGATCCCGCGGGGTACTACAATGAGCAGTTCTTC. This gives the protein CASSQDPAGYYNEQFF.

CDR3 residues: CASSFGSSGTPLGNEQFF. The DNA for the CDR3 is TGTGCCAGCAGCTTCGGGTCTAGCGGGACCCCCCTGGGGAATGAGCAGTTCTTC. J is TRBJ2-1 and V is TRBV7-9, with 9 bases lining up with TRBD2. This CDR3 has 18 residues. The J segment lost 7 bases and the V segment lost 3 bases, leaving 16 bases of the junction unmatched. Germline V gene sequence: CDR1 SEHNR, CDR2 FQNEAQ (reference sequence).

The chain is built from TRBV9 and TRBJ2-7, with D perhaps TRBD2 (5 bases). Trimming pared 2 bases from V and 4 bases from J, leaving 19 bases between. The length of the CDR3 is 16 residues. Germline CDR1 and CDR2: SGDLS and YYNGEE. CDR3 region: CASSVTGSGGDYEQYF. CDR3 sequence (DNA): TGTGCCAGCAGCGTGACCGGGTCCGGAGGAGATTACGAGCAGTACTTC.

The rearrangement joins TRBV6-5 to TRBJ2-7; D gene ambiguous. Germline V lookup: CDR1 MNHEY, CDR2 SVGAGI. The V end was cut by 4 bases, the J end by 2 bases, with 15 bases between. The CDR3 loop spans 15 amino acids. The CDR3 nucleotides are TGTGCCAGCAGTTGGAATAGCAACCTGGCCTACGAGCAGTACTTC. It specifies CASSWNSNLAYEQYF.

V gene TRBV6-5 combines with J gene TRBJ2-3, with D maybe TRBD2 (5 bases). This CDR3 has 16 residues. Germline V gene sequence: CDR1 MNHEY, CDR2 SVGAGI. Trimming pared 2 bases from V and 1 base from J, leaving 13 bases between. The CDR3 region is CASSYNEERGTDTQYF. The CDR3 coding sequence is TGTGCCAGCAGTTACAACGAGGAGAGGGGCACAGATACGCAGTATTTT.

In its sample, this clone was seen a few times. The chain recombines TRBV19 with TRBJ1-5; TRBD1 agrees at 11 bases. The CDR3 is 16 amino acids. Germline CDR1 LNHDA, CDR2 SQIVND (reference sequence). With 5 bases clipped from V and 6 bases from J, the junction kept 9 bases outside the gene matches. The CDR3 DNA reads as TGTGCCAGTAGTTCGTGGACAGGGGGCGTTGGTCAGCCCCAGCATTTT. Translated, it gives CASSSWTGGVGQPQHF.